One and the same sample provided the 26 T cell receptor beta chains below, sequenced in a study of cytomegalovirus exposure and HLA in healthy donors. Vbeta (60) and Jbeta (13) primers were used in the PCR. The repertoire was sequenced with immunoSEQ multiplex PCR; TCRdb's copy has only in-frame clones and lacks some. The sample carries about 94,000 clones, more than 65% recorded once. Sequencing used PBMCs. All receptors come from a human donor in good health.

As for this clone: Mismatch with germline at one junction end may stem from a read error. This chain uses TRBV4-2 with TRBJ2-7; D remains ambiguous. This CDR3 contains 14 residues. Germline V gene data show CDR1 as LGHNA and CDR2 as YNFKEQ. This CDR3 reads CASRQDVRAYEQYF. The CDR3 DNA reads as TGTGCCAGCAGACAAGACGTTCGGGCCTACGAGCAGTACTTC.

This clone was observed a few times. V gene TRBV4-1 combines with J gene TRBJ2-1; D might be TRBD2 (6 bases). Germline V CDR1 and CDR2: MGHRA, YSYEKL. This CDR3 is 15 amino acids long. Trimming stripped 0 bases from V and 7 bases from J, with 13 bases between. CDR3 DNA sequence: TGCGCCAGCAGCCAAGATCCGGGACTCCAAAATGAGCAGTTCTTC. The encoded protein is CASSQDPGLQNEQFF.

The V call is TRBV4-2, the J call TRBJ2-3; maybe TRBD2 (7 bases). CDR1 and CDR2 from the germline V gene are LGHNA and YNFKEQ. V was cut by 4 bases and J by 3 bases, with 14 bases left in between. The CDR3 has 15 amino acids. CDR3 nucleotides: TGTGCCAGCAGCCCAACGGGGGGCCGGACAGATACGCAGTATTTT. Its translation is CASSPTGGRTDTQYF.

The CDR3 here is CASSWGGGNQPQHF. DNA of the CDR3: TGTGCCAGCAGTTGGGGAGGGGGCAATCAGCCCCAGCATTTT. The rearrangement joins TRBV27 to TRBJ1-5, with D possibly TRBD1 on 5 matching bases. The V gene's germline CDR1 is MNHEY and CDR2 SMNVEV (reference sequence). Trimming took off 4 bases at V and 2 bases at J, with 9 bases between the two ends. The CDR3 runs to 14 residues.

This clone came up a few times. The chain carries TRBV7-6 and TRBJ2-2; D possibly corresponds to TRBD1 (6 bases). The CDR3 runs to 14 residues. Germline V CDR1 and CDR2: SGHVS, FNYEAQ. V lost 1 base to trimming and J lost 5 bases, with 8 bases between them. CDR3 residues: CASSLDRVTGELFF. As DNA, the CDR3 is TGTGCCAGCAGCTTAGACAGGGTGACCGGGGAGCTGTTTTTT. Looking up the rest from reference TRBV7-6 and TRBJ2-2 gives the full variable domain: GAGVSQSPRYKVTKRGQDVALRCDPISGHVSLYWYRQALGQGPEFLTYFNYEAQQDKSGLPNDRFSAERPEGSISTLTIQRTEQRDSAMYRCASSLDRVTGELFFGEGSRLTVL.

J is TRBJ2-7 and V is TRBV19; 10 bases are a match to TRBD2. Germline-derived CDR1 and CDR2 are LNHDA and SQIVND (reference sequence). This CDR3 contains 16 residues. The J segment lost 2 bases and the V segment lost 5 bases, leaving 9 bases of the junction unmatched. This CDR3 is CASSPLAGESPYEQYF. The CDR3 region has the DNA TGTGCCAGTAGTCCCCTAGCGGGGGAGAGCCCCTACGAGCAGTACTTC.

A word on this clone: Other DNA sequences in this sample translate to the same CDR3. The chain recombines TRBV18 with TRBJ2-6; weak D call: TRBD2 (6 bases). Per the germline V gene, CDR1 is KGHSH and CDR2 is LQKENI. Trimming pared 2 bases from V and 2 bases from J, leaving 7 bases between. The CDR3 spans 15 residues. The CDR3 loop reads CASSPTGAGANVLTF. CDR3 DNA sequence: TGTGCCAGCTCACCAACGGGGGCTGGGGCCAACGTCCTGACTTTC.

The CDR3 DNA follows: TGTGCCAGCGCATTGGGGGGGACAGGAAACTATGGCTACACCTTC. As protein: CASALGGTGNYGYTF. The gene calls are TRBV6-1 and TRBJ1-2; 8 bases are shared with TRBD1. Germline V lookup: CDR1 MNHNS, CDR2 SASEGT. CDR3 length: 15 amino acids. Losses at the gene ends were 8 bases for V and 2 bases for J; bases not matched to a gene: 10.

The CDR3 is CASSLGSDEAFF. Here the CDR3 DNA reads TGTGCCAGCAGCTTAGGGTCAGATGAAGCTTTCTTT. The V gene is TRBV13, the J gene TRBJ1-1; D is unresolved. The CDR3 has 12 amino acids. CDR1 is PRHDT and CDR2 is FYEKMQ in the germline V gene (reference sequence). The V gene lost 0 bases and the J gene lost 7 bases, with 6 bases spanning the gap.

The CDR3 sequence: CASNEVVGQGLTQYF. Written as DNA, the CDR3 is TGTGCCAGCAATGAGGTGGTAGGGCAGGGGCTGACGCAGTATTTT. This chain uses TRBV6-1 with TRBJ2-3; TRBD1 is a possible D gene (6 bases). Trimming took 7 bases from V and 9 from J, leaving 23 bases between them. This CDR3 has 15 residues. Germline CDR1 and CDR2: MNHNS and SASEGT.

This clone has more than one count but fewer than ten. The chain has TRBV7-8 and TRBJ1-5; 7 positions match TRBD1. The CDR3 extends over 17 amino acids. Germline trimming cut 1 base from V and 1 base from J; bases unmatched to any gene: 7. The V gene's germline CDR1 is SGHVS and CDR2 FQNEAQ. CDR3: CASSLVRGARSNQPQHF. The CDR3 DNA reads as TGTGCCAGCAGCTTAGTCAGGGGGGCTCGGAGCAATCAGCCCCAGCATTTT.

This chain connects TRBV7-3 to TRBJ1-3, with D possibly TRBD1 on 5 matching bases. V shed 5 bases and J shed 8 bases, with 16 bases lying between them. Germline V lookup: CDR1 SGHTA, CDR2 FQGTGA. The CDR3 is 14 residues long. CDR3 in amino acids: CASSPGHGGDTIYF. CDR3 sequence (DNA): TGTGCCAGCAGCCCCGGGCACGGAGGGGACACCATATATTTT.

This clone was detected once. The gene calls are TRBV10-2 and TRBJ2-7, with D maybe TRBD2 (7 bases). Germline V gene sequence: CDR1 WSHSY, CDR2 SAAADI. Trimming shortened V by 8 bases and J by 1 base, and 12 bases separated the two germline ends. This CDR3 is built from 13 residues. The DNA for the CDR3 is TGCGCCAGCTTGGCGGGGGCGTCCTACGAGCAGTACTTC. This sequence encodes CASLAGASYEQYF.

The chain couples TRBV5-4 to TRBJ2-5, with a tentative D call TRBD1 (6 bases). The CDR3 has 16 amino acids. Germline V gives CDR1 SGHNT, CDR2 YYREEE (reference sequence). V dropped 4 bases and J dropped 5 bases, with 21 bases sitting between them. CDR3: CASSKRQVLGSETQYF. The CDR3, as DNA: TGTGCCAGCAGCAAAAGACAGGTGTTGGGTTCGGAGACCCAGTACTTC.

The CDR3 nucleotides are TGTGCCAGCAGCCTGACAGGGCCCACATACGAGCAGTACTTC. The encoded protein is CASSLTGPTYEQYF. The genes are TRBV7-2 and TRBJ2-7, with 7 bases matching TRBD1. Unmatched junction bases numbered 8, after V lost 5 bases and J lost 4 bases. The CDR3 sequence is 14 residues long. CDR1 and CDR2 from the germline V gene are SGHTA and FQGNSA.

The CDR3 loop reads CASSLPPTGNYGYTF. Written as DNA, the CDR3 is TGTGCCAGCAGCCTACCCCCCACGGGGAACTATGGCTACACCTTC. This chain links TRBV5-4 with TRBJ1-2; no clear D gene. The CDR3 loop spans 15 amino acids. Trimming cost V 4 bases and J 2 bases, with 15 bases left between them. The germline gives CDR1 SGHNT, CDR2 YYREEE (reference sequence).

This clone was recorded only once. The chain links TRBV18 to TRBJ2-2, with unresolved D. V lost 2 bases and J 0 bases, leaving 10 bases between the germline ends. CDR3 size: 16 residues. Germline CDR1 reads KGHSH; CDR2 reads LQKENI. This chain's CDR3 is CASSPIATPNTGELFF. The CDR3 region has the DNA TGTGCCAGCTCACCAATTGCAACTCCGAACACCGGGGAGCTGTTTTTT. Based on the CDR3 plus reference TRBV18 and TRBJ2-2, the full variable domain is NAGVMQNPRHLVRRRGQEARLRCSPMKGHSHVYWYRQLPEEGLKFMVYLQKENIIDESGMPKERFSAEFPKEGPSILRIQQVVRGDSAAYFCASSPIATPNTGELFFGEGSRLTVL.

As regards this clone: A read error may produce the germline difference seen at one junction end. The chain combines TRBV7-7 with TRBJ2-1; TRBD2 aligns across 7 bases. CDR3 length: 15 amino acids. Germline CDR1 reads SSHAT; CDR2 reads FNYEAQ (reference sequence). The CDR3 DNA is TGTGCTAGCAGCCCTGGAGCGGGACCCTACAATGAGCAGTTCTTC. This sequence encodes CASSPGAGPYNEQFF. Full variable domain (outside the CDR3, taken from reference TRBV7-7 and TRBJ2-1): GAGVSQSPRYKVTKRGQDVTLRCDPISSHATLYWYQQALGQGPEFLTYFNYEAQPDKSGLPSDRFSAERPEGSISTLTIQRTEQRDSAMYRCASSPGAGPYNEQFFGPGTRLTVL.

CDR3 nucleotides: TGTGCCAGCCTCGGGACAACTAATGAAAAACTGTTTTTT. This gives the protein CASLGTTNEKLFF. This chain connects TRBV2 to TRBJ1-4; unclear D gene. Germline V gene lookup returns CDR1 SNHLY and CDR2 FYNNEI. CDR3 length equals 13 residues. Trimming left V 8 bases short and J 0 bases short, with 7 bases between.

The genes are TRBV12-5 and TRBJ2-7; D unclear. The CDR3 covers 11 residues. Germline CDR1 and CDR2: LGHNT and FRNRAP. V lost 3 bases to trimming and J lost 5 bases, with 5 bases between them. The CDR3 reads CASGLRDEQYF. CDR3 DNA: TGTGCTAGTGGTTTACGAGACGAGCAGTACTTC.

This rearrangement joins TRBV11-2 to TRBJ2-1, with 10 nucleotides matching TRBD2. CDR1 and CDR2 from the germline V gene are SGHAT and FQNNGV. The ends lost 4 bases at V and 6 bases at J; junction bases unmatched: 6. The CDR3 extends over 15 amino acids. The CDR3 is CASSSSGSKGNEQFF. The CDR3 DNA reads TGTGCCAGCAGCTCTAGCGGGAGTAAGGGCAATGAGCAGTTCTTC.

This clone was seen a few times. In DNA form, the CDR3 reads TGTGCCATCGGGGGACTAGTTCCCGAGCAGTACTTC. Its protein product is CAIGGLVPEQYF. This sequence joins TRBV10-3 and TRBJ2-7, with 8 bases fitting TRBD2. The CDR3 consists of 12 residues. Germline V lookup: CDR1 ENHRY, CDR2 SYGVKD. Unmatched junction bases numbered 6, after V lost 8 bases and J lost 6 bases.

V is TRBV19 and J is TRBJ2-5; TRBD2 is a possible D gene (7 bases). Germline V gene sequence: CDR1 LNHDA, CDR2 SQIVND (reference sequence). V was shortened by 7 bases and J by 4 bases, with 16 bases between the two germline ends. This CDR3 region has 14 residues. The CDR3 loop is CASNRGAYTETQYF. The CDR3 region has the DNA TGTGCCAGTAATCGGGGGGCCTACACAGAGACCCAGTACTTC.

The rearrangement joins TRBV7-2 to TRBJ1-5; 7 nucleotides agree with TRBD1. This CDR3 is built from 15 residues. Germline V gene data show CDR1 as SGHTA and CDR2 as FQGNSA. V shed 1 base and J 2 bases; nucleotides not matched to a gene: 2. CDR3 region: CASSLETGRNQPQHF. The CDR3 DNA reads as TGTGCCAGCAGCTTAGAGACAGGGCGCAATCAGCCCCAGCATTTT.

This chain links TRBV27 with TRBJ1-2, with TRBD1 as a possible D gene (6 bases). The length of the CDR3 is 18 residues. From germline, CDR1 is MNHEY and CDR2 SMNVEV (reference sequence). V was trimmed by 3 bases and J by 2 bases, leaving 22 bases between them. CDR3 protein: CASSFLGSRGEGNYGYTF. As DNA, the CDR3 is TGTGCCAGCAGTTTCTTAGGATCCAGGGGTGAAGGGAACTATGGCTACACCTTC.

This clone came up a few times. The chain is built from TRBV27 and TRBJ2-1; weak D call: TRBD1 (6 bases). V shed 5 bases and J shed 2 bases, with 13 bases lying between them. The germline gives CDR1 MNHEY, CDR2 SMNVEV (reference sequence). The CDR3 runs 15 residues. CDR3 protein: CASSITRGTYNEQFF. The CDR3 DNA reads TGTGCCAGCAGTATAACTAGGGGGACCTACAATGAGCAGTTCTTC.